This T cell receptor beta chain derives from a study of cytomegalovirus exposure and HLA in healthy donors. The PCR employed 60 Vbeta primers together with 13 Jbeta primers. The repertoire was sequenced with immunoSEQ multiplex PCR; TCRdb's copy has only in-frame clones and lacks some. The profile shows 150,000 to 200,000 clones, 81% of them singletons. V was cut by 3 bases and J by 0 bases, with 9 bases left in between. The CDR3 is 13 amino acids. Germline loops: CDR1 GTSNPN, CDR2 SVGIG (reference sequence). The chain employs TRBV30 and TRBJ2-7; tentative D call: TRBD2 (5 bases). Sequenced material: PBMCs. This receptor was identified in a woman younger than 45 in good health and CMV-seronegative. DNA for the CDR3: TGTGCCTGGAGACCCAGCGGCTCCTACGAGCAGTACTTC. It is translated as CAWRPSGSYEQYF.